This TCR beta chain was captured in a study of CD8 T cells in Susac syndrome. Deletions cut 6 bases from V and 7 bases from J, with 16 bases between. Germline CDR1 SQVTM, CDR2 ANQGSEA. This CDR3 region has 13 residues. After extraction with the RNeasy kit, roughly 0.45 to 1 ug of the RNA was reverse transcribed using random hexamers. Using its own MiXCR run on the immunoSEQ multiplex PCR reads, TCRdb lists one record per CDR3 protein. The table records more than 110,000 distinct CDR3 sequences, 95% of them present only once. The clonotype comes from a human donor with Susac syndrome. The source material was CD4+ T cells from PBMCs. J is TRBJ1-5 and V is TRBV29-1; D is ambiguous. DNA for the CDR3: TGCAGCGTCGGGGAGTGGGGAGAACAGCCCCAGCATTTT. Translating gives CSVGEWGEQPQHF.